This TCR beta chain was identified during a study of shared clonotypes between healthy human individuals. The junction had 6 bases not matched to a gene; V was cut back by 1 base and J by 1 base. Germline CDR1 is SGHVS and CDR2 is FNYEAQ. The CDR3 spans 17 residues. The assay was immunoSEQ multiplex PCR, and TCRdb's table has in-frame clones only and misses some. The table records 330,000 or so clones, roughly 70% of them present only once. Sample: memory CD4+ T cells sorted from blood. Subset in this sample: CD45RA-negative fraction. This TCR was sampled from a man aged 25-45 years in good health. The chain employs TRBV7-6 and TRBJ2-3; 9 nucleotides match TRBD2. CDR3 bases: TGTGCCAGCAGCTTAGGGCTAGCGGGATGGGGCACAGATACGCAGTATTTT. Translating it yields CASSLGLAGWGTDTQYF.